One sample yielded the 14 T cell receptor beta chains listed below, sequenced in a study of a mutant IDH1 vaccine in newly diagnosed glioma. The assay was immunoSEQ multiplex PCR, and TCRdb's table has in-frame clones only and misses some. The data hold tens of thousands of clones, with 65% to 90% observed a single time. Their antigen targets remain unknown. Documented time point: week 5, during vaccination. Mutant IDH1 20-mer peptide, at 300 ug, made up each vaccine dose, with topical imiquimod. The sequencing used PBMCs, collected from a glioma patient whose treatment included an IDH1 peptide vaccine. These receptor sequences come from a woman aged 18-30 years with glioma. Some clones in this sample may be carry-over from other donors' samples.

Written as DNA, the CDR3 is TGTGCCAGCAGCGTAGAGGCAGGCTATGGCTACACCTTC. Translation gives CASSVEAGYGYTF. This sequence joins TRBV9 and TRBJ1-2; D is unresolved. V dropped 0 bases and J dropped 4 bases, with 7 bases sitting between them. This CDR3 contains 13 residues. Germline V gene lookup returns CDR1 SGDLS and CDR2 YYNGEE.

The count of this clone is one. CDR3 in amino acids: CASRLSGVDEQYF. DNA for the CDR3: TGTGCCAGCAGGCTCAGCGGGGTCGACGAGCAGTACTTC. The rearrangement links TRBV7-2 to TRBJ2-7; 7 bases match TRBD2. Per germline, CDR1 SGHTA and CDR2 FQGNSA. This CDR3 comprises 13 residues. V shed 6 bases and J 5 bases; nucleotides not matched to a gene: 7.

The CDR3 region has the DNA TGTGCCAGTCTGCAGGGTAGCAATCAGCCCCAGCATTTT. Translating it yields CASLQGSNQPQHF. The rearrangement joins TRBV6-6 to TRBJ1-5, with a weak D call TRBD1 (5 bases). The length of the CDR3 is 13 residues. Germline values: CDR1 MNHNY, CDR2 SVGAGI (reference sequence). Trimming removed 9 bases from V and 0 bases from J, with 9 bases in between.

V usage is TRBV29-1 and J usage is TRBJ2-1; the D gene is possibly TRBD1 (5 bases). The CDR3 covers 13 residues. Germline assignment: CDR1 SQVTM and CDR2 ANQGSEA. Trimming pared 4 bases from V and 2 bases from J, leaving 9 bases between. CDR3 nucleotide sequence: TGCAGCGTTGCGTTAGGGGCCTACAATGAGCAGTTCTTC. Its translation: CSVALGAYNEQFF.

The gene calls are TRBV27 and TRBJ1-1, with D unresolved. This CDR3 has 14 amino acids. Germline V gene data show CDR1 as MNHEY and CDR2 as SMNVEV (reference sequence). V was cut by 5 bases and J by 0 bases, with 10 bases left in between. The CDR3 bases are TGTGCCAGCAGTAGAAACAGCGTGAACACTGAAGCTTTCTTT. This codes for CASSRNSVNTEAFF.

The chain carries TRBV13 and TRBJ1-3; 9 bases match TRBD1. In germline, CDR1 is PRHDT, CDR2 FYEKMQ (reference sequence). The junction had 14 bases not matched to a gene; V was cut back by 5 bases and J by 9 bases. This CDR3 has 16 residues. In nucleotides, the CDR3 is TGTGCCAGCAGCCTGAAGGGGACAGGGTCCTTTGGCACCATATATTTT. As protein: CASSLKGTGSFGTIYF.

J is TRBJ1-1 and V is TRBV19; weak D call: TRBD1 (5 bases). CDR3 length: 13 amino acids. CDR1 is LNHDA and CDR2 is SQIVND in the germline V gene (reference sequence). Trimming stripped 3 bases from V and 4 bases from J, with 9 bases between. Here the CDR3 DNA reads TGTGCCAGTAGTATTTGGGGGACCACTGAAGCTTTCTTT. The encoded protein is CASSIWGTTEAFF.

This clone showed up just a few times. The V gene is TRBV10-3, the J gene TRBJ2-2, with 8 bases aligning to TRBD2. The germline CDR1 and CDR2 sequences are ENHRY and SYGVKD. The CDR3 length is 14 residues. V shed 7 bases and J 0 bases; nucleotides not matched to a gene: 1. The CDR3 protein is CAIMGLANTGELFF. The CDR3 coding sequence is TGTGCCATCATGGGACTAGCGAACACCGGGGAGCTGTTTTTT.

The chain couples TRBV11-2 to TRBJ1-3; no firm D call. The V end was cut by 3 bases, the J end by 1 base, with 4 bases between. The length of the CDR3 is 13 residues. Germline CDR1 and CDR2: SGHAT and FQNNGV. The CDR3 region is CASSFGSGNTIYF. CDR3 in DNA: TGTGCCAGCAGCTTTGGGTCTGGAAACACCATATATTTT.

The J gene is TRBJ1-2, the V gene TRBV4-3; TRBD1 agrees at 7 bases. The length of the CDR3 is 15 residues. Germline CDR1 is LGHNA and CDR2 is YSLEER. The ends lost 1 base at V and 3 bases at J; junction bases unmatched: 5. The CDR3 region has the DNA TGCGCCAGCAGCCAAGGGGGACAGTTTCACTATGGCTACACCTTC. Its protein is CASSQGGQFHYGYTF.

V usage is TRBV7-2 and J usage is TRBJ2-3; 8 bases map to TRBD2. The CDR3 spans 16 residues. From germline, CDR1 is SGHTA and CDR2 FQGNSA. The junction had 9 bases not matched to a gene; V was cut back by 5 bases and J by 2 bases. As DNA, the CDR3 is TGTGCCAGCAGCACCGGACTAGCCCCCCTCACAGATACGCAGTATTTT. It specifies CASSTGLAPLTDTQYF. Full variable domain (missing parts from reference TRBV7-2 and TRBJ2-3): GAGVSQSPSNKVTEKGKDVELRCDPISGHTALYWYRQSLGQGLEFLIYFQGNSAPDKSGLPSDRFSAERTGGSVSTLTIQRTQQEDSAVYLCASSTGLAPLTDTQYFGPGTRLTVL.

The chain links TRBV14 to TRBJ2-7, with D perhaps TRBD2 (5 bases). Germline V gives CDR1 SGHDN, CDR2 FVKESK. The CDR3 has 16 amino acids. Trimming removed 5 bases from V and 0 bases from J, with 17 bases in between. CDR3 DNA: TGTGCCAGCAGCACCCTTGGCGGAGGAGGCTCCTACGAGCAGTACTTC. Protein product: CASSTLGGGGSYEQYF.

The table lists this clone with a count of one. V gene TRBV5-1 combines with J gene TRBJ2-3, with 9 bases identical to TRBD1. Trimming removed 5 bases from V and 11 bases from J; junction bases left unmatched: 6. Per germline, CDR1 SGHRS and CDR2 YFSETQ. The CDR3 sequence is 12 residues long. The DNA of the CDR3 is TGCGCCAGCAGACAGGGGGCCCAGGTGCAGTATTTT. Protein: CASRQGAQVQYF.

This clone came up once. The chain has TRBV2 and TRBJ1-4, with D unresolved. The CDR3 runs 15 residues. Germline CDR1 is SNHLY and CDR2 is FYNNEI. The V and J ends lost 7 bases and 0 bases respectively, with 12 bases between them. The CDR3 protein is CASIREEATNEKLFF. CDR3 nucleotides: TGTGCCAGCATTCGGGAGGAAGCAACTAATGAAAAACTGTTTTTT.